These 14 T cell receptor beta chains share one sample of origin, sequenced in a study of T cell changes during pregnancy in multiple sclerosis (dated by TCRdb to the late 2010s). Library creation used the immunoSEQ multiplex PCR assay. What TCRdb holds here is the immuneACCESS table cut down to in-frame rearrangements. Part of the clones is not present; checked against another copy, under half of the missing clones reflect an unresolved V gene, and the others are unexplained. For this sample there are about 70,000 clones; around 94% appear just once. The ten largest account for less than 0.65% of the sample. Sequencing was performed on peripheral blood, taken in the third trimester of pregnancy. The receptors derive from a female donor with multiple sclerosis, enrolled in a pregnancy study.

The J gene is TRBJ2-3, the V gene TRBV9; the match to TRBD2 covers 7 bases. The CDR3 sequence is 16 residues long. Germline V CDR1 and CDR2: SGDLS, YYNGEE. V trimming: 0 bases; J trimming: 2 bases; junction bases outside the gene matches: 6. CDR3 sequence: CASSVDRGTNTDTQYF. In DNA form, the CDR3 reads TGTGCCAGCAGCGTAGACCGTGGGACTAACACAGATACGCAGTATTTT.

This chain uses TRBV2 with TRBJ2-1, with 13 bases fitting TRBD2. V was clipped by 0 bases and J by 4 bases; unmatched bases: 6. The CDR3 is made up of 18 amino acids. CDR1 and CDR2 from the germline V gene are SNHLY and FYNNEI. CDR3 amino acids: CASSEAGLAGATYNEQFF. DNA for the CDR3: TGTGCCAGCAGTGAAGCCGGACTAGCGGGGGCCACATACAATGAGCAGTTCTTC.

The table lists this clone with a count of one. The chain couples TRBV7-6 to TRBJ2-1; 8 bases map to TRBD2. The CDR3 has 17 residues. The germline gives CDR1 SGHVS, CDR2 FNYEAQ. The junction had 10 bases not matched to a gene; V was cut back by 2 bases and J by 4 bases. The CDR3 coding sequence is TGTGCCAGCAGCTTAAGAGTCCCGGGGGGGGCTTACAATGAGCAGTTCTTC. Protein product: CASSLRVPGGAYNEQFF.

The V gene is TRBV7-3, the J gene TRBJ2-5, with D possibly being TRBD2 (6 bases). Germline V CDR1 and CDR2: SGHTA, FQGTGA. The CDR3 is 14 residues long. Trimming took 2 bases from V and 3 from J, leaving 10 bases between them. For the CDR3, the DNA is TGTGCCAGCAGCTTATATGGCGGGAAAGAGACCCAGTACTTC. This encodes CASSLYGGKETQYF.

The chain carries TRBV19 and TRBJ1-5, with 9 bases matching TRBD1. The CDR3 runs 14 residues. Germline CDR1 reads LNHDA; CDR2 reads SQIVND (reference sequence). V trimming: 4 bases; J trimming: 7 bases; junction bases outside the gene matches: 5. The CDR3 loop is CASSTQGARQPQHF. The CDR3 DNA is TGTGCCAGTAGTACACAGGGGGCTCGGCAGCCCCAGCATTTT. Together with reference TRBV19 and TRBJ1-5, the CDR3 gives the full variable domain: DGGITQSPKYLFRKEGQNVTLSCEQNLNHDAMYWYRQDPGQGLRLIYYSQIVNDFQKGDIAEGYSVSREKKESFPLTVTSAQKNPTAFYLCASSTQGARQPQHFGDGTRLSIL.

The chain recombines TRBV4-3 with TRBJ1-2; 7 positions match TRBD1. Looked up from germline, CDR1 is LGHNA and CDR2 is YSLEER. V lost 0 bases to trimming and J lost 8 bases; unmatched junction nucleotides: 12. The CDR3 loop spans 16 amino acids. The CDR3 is CASSQDPTGWRGGYTF. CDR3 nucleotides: TGCGCCAGCAGCCAAGACCCGACAGGGTGGCGGGGCGGCTACACCTTC.

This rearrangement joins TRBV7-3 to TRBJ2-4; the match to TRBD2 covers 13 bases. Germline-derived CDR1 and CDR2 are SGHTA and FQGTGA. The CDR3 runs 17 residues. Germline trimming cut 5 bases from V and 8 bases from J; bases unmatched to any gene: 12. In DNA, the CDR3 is TGTGCCAGCAGCCTCCAACTAGCGGGGGGGCCCGGGGACATTCAGTACTTC. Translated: CASSLQLAGGPGDIQYF.

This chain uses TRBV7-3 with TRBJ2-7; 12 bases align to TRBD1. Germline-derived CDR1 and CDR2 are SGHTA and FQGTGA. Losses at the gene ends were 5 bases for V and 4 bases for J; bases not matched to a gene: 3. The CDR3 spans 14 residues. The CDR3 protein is CASSRDRGQYEQYF. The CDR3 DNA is TGTGCCAGCAGCCGGGACAGGGGGCAATACGAGCAGTACTTC.

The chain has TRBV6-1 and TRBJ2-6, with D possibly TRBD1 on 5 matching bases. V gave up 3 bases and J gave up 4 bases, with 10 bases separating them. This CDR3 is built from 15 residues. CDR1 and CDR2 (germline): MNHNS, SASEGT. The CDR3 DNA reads TGTGCCAGCAGTGAGAAAGGGGCCGGGGCCAACGTCCTGACTTTC. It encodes CASSEKGAGANVLTF.

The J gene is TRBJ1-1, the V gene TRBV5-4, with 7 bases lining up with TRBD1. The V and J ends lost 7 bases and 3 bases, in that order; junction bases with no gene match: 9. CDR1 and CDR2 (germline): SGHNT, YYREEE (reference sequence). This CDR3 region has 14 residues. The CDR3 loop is CASQAGGRYTEAFF. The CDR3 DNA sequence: TGTGCCAGCCAGGCAGGGGGTCGGTACACTGAAGCTTTCTTT.

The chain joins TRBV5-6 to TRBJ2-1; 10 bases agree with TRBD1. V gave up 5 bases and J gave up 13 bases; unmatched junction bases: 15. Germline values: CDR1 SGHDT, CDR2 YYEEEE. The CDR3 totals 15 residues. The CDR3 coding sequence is TGTGCCAGCAGGTCGGGGACAGGGGTCGATATGGGACAGTTCTTC. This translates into CASRSGTGVDMGQFF.

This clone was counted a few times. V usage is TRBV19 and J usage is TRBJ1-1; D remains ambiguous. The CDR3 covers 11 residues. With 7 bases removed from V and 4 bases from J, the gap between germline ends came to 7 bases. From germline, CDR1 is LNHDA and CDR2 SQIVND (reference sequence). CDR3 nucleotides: TGTGCCAGTACTAGCTTCACTGAAGCTTTCTTT. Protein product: CASTSFTEAFF.

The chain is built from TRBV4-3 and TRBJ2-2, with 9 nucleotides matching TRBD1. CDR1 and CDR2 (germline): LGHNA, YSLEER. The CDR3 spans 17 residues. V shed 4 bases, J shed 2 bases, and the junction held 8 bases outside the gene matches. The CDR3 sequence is CASSPVRDRDNTGELFF. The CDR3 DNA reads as TGCGCCAGCAGCCCAGTTCGGGACAGGGATAACACCGGGGAGCTGTTTTTT.

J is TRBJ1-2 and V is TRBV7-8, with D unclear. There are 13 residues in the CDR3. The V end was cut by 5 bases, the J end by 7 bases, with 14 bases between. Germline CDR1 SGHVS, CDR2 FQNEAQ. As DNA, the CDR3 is TGTGCCAGCAGCCTAATAACCCCGGGTGGCTACACCTTC. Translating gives CASSLITPGGYTF.